These 21 T cell receptor beta chains originate from one sample sequenced in a study of shared clonotypes between healthy human individuals. The protocol was immunoSEQ multiplex PCR, while the TCRdb copy is restricted to in-frame clones and leaves out a portion. The table lists about 2.4 million clones, approximately 93% of them singletons, with roughly 0.36% in the top ten. The sequencing sample was made of naive CD4+ T cells from PBMCs. As to subset: CD45RA+ positively selected. These receptors all come from a man between 18 and 35 years old in good health. Some clones in this sample may be carry-over from other donors' samples.

As for this clone: The sample carries other DNA sequences with the same CDR3. V and J are TRBV5-1 and TRBJ1-2, with TRBD1 matching over 8 bases. The germline CDR1 and CDR2 sequences are SGHRS and YFSETQ. This CDR3 spans 12 amino acids. Germline trimming cut 2 bases from V and 7 bases from J; bases unmatched to any gene: 1. CDR3 DNA: TGCGCCAGCAGCTTAGGACAGGGTGGCTACACCTTC. It yields the protein CASSLGQGGYTF. The full variable domain, its missing parts supplied by reference TRBV5-1 and TRBJ1-2, is KAGVTQTPRYLIKTRGQQVTLSCSPISGHRSVSWYQQTPGQGLQFLFEYFSETQRNKGNFPGRFSGRQFSNSRSEMNVSTLELGDSALYLCASSLGQGGYTFGSGTRLTVV.

The rearrangement uses TRBV27 and TRBJ2-5; the D is unclear. The CDR3 length is 13 residues. The germline gives CDR1 MNHEY, CDR2 SMNVEV (reference sequence). Trimming pared 3 bases from V and 0 bases from J, leaving 5 bases between. Here the CDR3 DNA reads TGTGCCAGCAGTTTCTCGTACCAAGAGACCCAGTACTTC. Translating gives CASSFSYQETQYF.

The chain uses TRBV27 and TRBJ2-1; D assignment may be TRBD1 or TRBD2 (5 bases each). V lost 11 bases, J lost 4 bases, and 18 bases lay in between. The CDR3 is 14 residues long. CDR1 and CDR2 from the germline V gene are MNHEY and SMNVEV (reference sequence). The CDR3 DNA reads as TGTGCCTCCACCGGGGACCCCCTTTACAATGAGCAGTTCTTC. As protein: CASTGDPLYNEQFF.

CDR3 DNA sequence: TGTGCCAGCAGCGTAGAAAGGCAGGGGAGCACAGATACGCAGTATTTT. Protein: CASSVERQGSTDTQYF. This chain links TRBV9 with TRBJ2-3; a weak D match, TRBD1 (6 bases). CDR3 length: 16 amino acids. Germline assignment: CDR1 SGDLS and CDR2 YYNGEE. Trimming took off 0 bases at V and 0 bases at J, with 11 bases between the two ends. The full variable domain, rest sourced from reference TRBV9 and TRBJ2-3, is DSGVTQTPKHLITATGQRVTLRCSPRSGDLSVYWYQQSLDQGLQFLIQYYNGEERAKGNILERFSAQQFPDLHSELNLSSLELGDSALYFCASSVERQGSTDTQYFGPGTRLTVL.

This clone occurred once. This rearrangement joins TRBV7-9 to TRBJ1-5, with 7 bases fitting TRBD1. This CDR3 has 15 residues. The V segment lost 3 bases and the J segment 0 bases; nucleotides outside the gene matches: 2. CDR1 is SEHNR and CDR2 is FQNEAQ in the germline V gene (reference sequence). CDR3: CASSFTGDSNQPQHF. CDR3 bases: TGTGCCAGCAGCTTTACAGGGGATAGCAATCAGCCCCAGCATTTT.

The gene calls are TRBV29-1 and TRBJ2-3; D is undetermined. Trimming removed 4 bases from V and 4 bases from J, with 12 bases in between. CDR3 length: 13 residues. The germline gives CDR1 SQVTM, CDR2 ANQGSEA. This CDR3 reads CSVGVGSPDTQYF. In DNA form, the CDR3 reads TGCAGCGTTGGCGTAGGTAGCCCAGATACGCAGTATTTT.

The V and J genes are TRBV28 and TRBJ1-4; D is undetermined. CDR3 length: 14 residues. V was cut by 4 bases and J by 6 bases, with 12 bases left in between. The germline gives CDR1 MDHEN, CDR2 SYDVKM. The CDR3 sequence: CASSSPGLYEKLFF. DNA for the CDR3: TGTGCCAGCAGTTCCCCAGGACTATATGAAAAACTGTTTTTT. The entire variable domain, with the rest obtained from reference TRBV28 and TRBJ1-4, is as follows: DVKVTQSSRYLVKRTGEKVFLECVQDMDHENMFWYRQDPGLGLRLIYFSYDVKMKEKGDIPEGYSVSREKKERFSLILESASTNQTSMYLCASSSPGLYEKLFFGSGTQLSVL.

The V gene is TRBV7-6, the J gene TRBJ1-4; TRBD1 matches at 7 bases. The germline gives CDR1 SGHVS, CDR2 FNYEAQ. Trimming removed 5 bases from V and 8 bases from J; junction bases left unmatched: 11. The CDR3 totals 15 residues. The CDR3 DNA is TGTGCCAGCAGCCTTGGAGGGGGCGCTTGGGAAAAACTGTTTTTT. It yields the protein CASSLGGGAWEKLFF.

This chain joins TRBV6-7 and TRBJ2-7, with 7 bases fitting TRBD1. TRBV6-7 belongs to the ORF category, with a function that is uncertain. Germline trimming cut 2 bases from V and 3 bases from J; bases unmatched to any gene: 10. The CDR3 length is 16 residues. This chain's CDR3 is CASSYPQGERYYEQYF. The CDR3 nucleotides read TGTGCCAGCAGTTACCCTCAGGGGGAGCGGTACTACGAGCAGTACTTC.

This clone was detected once. The junction differs from germline at one of its ends, possibly a read error. Other DNA sequences in the same sample also yield this CDR3. The rearrangement uses TRBV18 and TRBJ2-3; 8 bases are a match to TRBD2. The CDR3 totals 14 residues. CDR1 is KGHSH and CDR2 is LQKENI in the germline V gene. The chain's CDR3 is CASSPLAVTDTQYF. In DNA form, the CDR3 reads TGTGCCAGCTCCCCACTAGCGGTTACAGATACGCAGTATTTT.

The V and J genes are TRBV7-9 and TRBJ2-1; TRBD2 aligns across 9 bases. Germline V gene data show CDR1 as SEHNR and CDR2 as FQNEAQ (reference sequence). The CDR3 consists of 18 residues. V shed 3 bases and J 0 bases; nucleotides not matched to a gene: 9. CDR3 amino acids: CASSLIGREGPSYNEQFF. The CDR3, as DNA: TGTGCCAGCAGCTTGATTGGGCGGGAGGGTCCCTCCTACAATGAGCAGTTCTTC.

The gene calls are TRBV7-8 and TRBJ2-1, with D possibly being TRBD1 (6 bases). CDR1 and CDR2 (germline): SGHVS, FQNEAQ. There are 15 residues in the CDR3. Trimming pared 5 bases from V and 2 bases from J, leaving 13 bases between. CDR3 sequence reads: CASSPQTGPYNEQFF. Here the CDR3 DNA reads TGTGCCAGCAGCCCCCAAACAGGGCCCTACAATGAGCAGTTCTTC.

The J gene is TRBJ2-1, the V gene TRBV9; a weak D match, TRBD2 (6 bases). The CDR3 consists of 15 residues. V was pared by 3 bases and J by 0 bases, with 10 bases between. In germline, CDR1 is SGDLS, CDR2 YYNGEE. CDR3 amino acids: CASSERVNSYNEQFF. DNA for the CDR3: TGTGCCAGCAGCGAGCGGGTCAACTCCTACAATGAGCAGTTCTTC.

The rearrangement joins TRBV5-1 to TRBJ1-4; 9 bases match TRBD1. The trim removed 4 bases at V and 4 bases at J, leaving 5 bases unmatched. Germline V gene data show CDR1 as SGHRS and CDR2 as YFSETQ. The CDR3 totals 15 residues. CDR3 protein: CASSAGQGINEKLFF. Here the CDR3 DNA reads TGCGCCAGCAGCGCCGGACAGGGGATTAATGAAAAACTGTTTTTT.

The chain carries TRBV5-1 and TRBJ2-5, with 8 bases that match TRBD2. Unmatched junction bases numbered 5, after V lost 2 bases and J lost 2 bases. Germline V gives CDR1 SGHRS, CDR2 YFSETQ. This CDR3 comprises 15 residues. CDR3 sequence reads: CASSFSTSVQETQYF. The CDR3 DNA is TGCGCCAGCAGCTTTTCGACTAGCGTACAAGAGACCCAGTACTTC.

This sequence joins TRBV7-9 and TRBJ2-7, with 7 nucleotides matching TRBD1. This CDR3 has 15 residues. The trim removed 1 base at V and 6 bases at J, leaving 9 bases unmatched. Germline V gives CDR1 SEHNR, CDR2 FQNEAQ (reference sequence). CDR3 in amino acids: CASSLGTGPRAEQYF. CDR3 coding DNA: TGTGCCAGCAGCTTAGGGACAGGCCCGCGTGCCGAGCAGTACTTC.

CDR3 region: CASSLRAGAGAANEQFF. In nucleotides, the CDR3 is TGTGCCAGCAGTTTAAGGGCCGGGGCCGGGGCGGCGAATGAGCAGTTCTTC. V gene TRBV28 combines with J gene TRBJ2-1; either TRBD1 or TRBD2 may supply D (5 bases each). CDR1 and CDR2 from the germline V gene are MDHEN and SYDVKM. Trimming left V 2 bases short and J 7 bases short, with 21 bases between. This CDR3 comprises 17 residues.

The chain uses TRBV30 and TRBJ2-3, with D hard to call. The germline CDR1 and CDR2 sequences are GTSNPN and SVGIG (reference sequence). The CDR3 sequence is 13 residues long. Trimming left V 5 bases short and J 2 bases short, with 11 bases between. DNA of the CDR3: TGTGCCTGGGGGCCCCCCAACACAGATACGCAGTATTTT. Amino acid sequence: CAWGPPNTDTQYF.

The CDR3 reads CASSAPSGREQFF. CDR3 nucleotide sequence: TGTGCCAGCAGTGCCCCTAGCGGGAGAGAGCAGTTCTTC. The chain carries TRBV28 and TRBJ2-1, with TRBD2 matching 10 bases. The junction had 5 bases not matched to a gene; V was cut back by 5 bases and J by 10 bases. The germline CDR1 and CDR2 sequences are MDHEN and SYDVKM. CDR3 length: 13 amino acids.

The V gene is TRBV7-2, the J gene TRBJ1-1; tentatively, D is TRBD1 (5 bases). The CDR3 spans 14 residues. Germline V CDR1 and CDR2: SGHTA, FQGNSA. The V end lost 5 bases, the J end lost 1 base, and 11 bases lay between the germline ends. CDR3 region: CASSAGRGNTEAFF. Here the CDR3 DNA reads TGTGCCAGCAGCGCTGGTAGGGGGAACACTGAAGCTTTCTTT.

The rearrangement links TRBV9 to TRBJ2-7; D may match TRBD1 or TRBD2 (5 bases each). The CDR3 contains 15 residues. Germline CDR1 SGDLS, CDR2 YYNGEE. Trimming shortened V by 4 bases and J by 1 base, and 15 bases separated the two germline ends. The CDR3 sequence is CASSKTRDGSYEQYF. The DNA for the CDR3 is TGTGCCAGCAGCAAGACCCGGGACGGATCCTACGAGCAGTACTTC.